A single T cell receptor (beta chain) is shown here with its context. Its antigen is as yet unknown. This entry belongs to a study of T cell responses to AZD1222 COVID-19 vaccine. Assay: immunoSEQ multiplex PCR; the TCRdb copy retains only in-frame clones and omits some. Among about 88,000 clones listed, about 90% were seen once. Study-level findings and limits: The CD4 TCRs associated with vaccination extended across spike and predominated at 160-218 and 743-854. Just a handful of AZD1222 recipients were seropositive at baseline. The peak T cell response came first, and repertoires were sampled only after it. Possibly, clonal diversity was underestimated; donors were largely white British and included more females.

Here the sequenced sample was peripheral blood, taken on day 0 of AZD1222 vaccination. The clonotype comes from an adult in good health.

The CDR3 coding sequence is TGTGCCAGCTCATTGATTTTCGGGACGGAGAACATGAACACTGAAGCTTTCTTT. This codes for CASSLIFGTENMNTEAFF. The chain uses TRBV18 and TRBJ1-1, with D possibly TRBD1 on 5 matching bases. Germline values: CDR1 KGHSH, CDR2 LQKENI. The ends were cut back, 5 bases at V and 0 bases at J, with 22 bases in the middle. This CDR3 region has 18 residues. Looking up the rest from reference TRBV18 and TRBJ1-1 gives the full variable domain: NAGVMQNPRHLVRRRGQEARLRCSPMKGHSHVYWYRQLPEEGLKFMVYLQKENIIDESGMPKERFSAEFPKEGPSILRIQQVVRGDSAAYFCASSLIFGTENMNTEAFFGQGTRLTVV.